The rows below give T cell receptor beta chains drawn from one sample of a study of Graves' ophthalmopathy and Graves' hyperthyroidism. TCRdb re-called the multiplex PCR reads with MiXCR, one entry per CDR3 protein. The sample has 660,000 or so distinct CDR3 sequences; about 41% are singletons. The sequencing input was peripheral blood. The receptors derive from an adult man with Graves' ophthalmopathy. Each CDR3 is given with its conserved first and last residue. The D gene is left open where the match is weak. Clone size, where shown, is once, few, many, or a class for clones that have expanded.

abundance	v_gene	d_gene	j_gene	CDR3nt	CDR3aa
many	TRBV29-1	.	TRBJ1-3	TGCAGCGTTGAGGACAACGGAAACACCATATATTTT	CSVEDNGNTIYF
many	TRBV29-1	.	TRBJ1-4	TGCAGCGTGGAGGGGGTGACAGGATTGAGGACTAATGAAAAACTGTTTTTT	CSVEGVTGLRTNEKLFF
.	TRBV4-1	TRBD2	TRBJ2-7	TGCGCCAGCAGCCTAGGACTAGCGGAAGGATACGAGCAGTACTTC	CASSLGLAEGYEQYF
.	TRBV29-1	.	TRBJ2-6	TGCAGCGACAGCCCCGGGGCCAACGTCCTGACTTTC	CSDSPGANVLTF
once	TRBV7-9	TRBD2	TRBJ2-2	TGTGCCAGCAGCCCAGGACTAGCGGGAGACTTAACCGGGGAGCTGCTTTTT	CASSPGLAGDLTGELLF
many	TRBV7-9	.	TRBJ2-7	TGTGCCAGCAGCCCCAGGGTGGACGGGATCCGCTACGAGCAGTACTTC	CASSPRVDGIRYEQYF
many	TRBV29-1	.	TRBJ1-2	TGCAGCGCTAGAGAGGGGGGGAACTATGGCTACACCTTC	CSAREGGNYGYTF
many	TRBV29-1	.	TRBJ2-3	TGCAGCGTTCTAAGCGGGAGCACAGATACGCAGTATTTT	CSVLSGSTDTQYF
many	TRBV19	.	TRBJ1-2	TGTGCCAGTAGTAACGAGGGCGGCTACACCTTC	CASSNEGGYTF
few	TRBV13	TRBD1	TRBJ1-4	TGCGCCAGCACCAGGGGGGGCGCGGGTGAAAAACTGTTTTTT	CASTRGGAGEKLFF
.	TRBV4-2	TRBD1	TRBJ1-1	TGTGCCAGCTCGGTCCGACGGGACAGTGGCCCTGAAGCTTTCTTT	CASSVRRDSGPEAFF
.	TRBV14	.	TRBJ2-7	TGTGCCAGCAGCCCCGGGGGCAGACCTTTTAGTGGGCAGTACTTC	CASSPGGRPFSGQYF
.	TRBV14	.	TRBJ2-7	TGTGCCAGCAGCCAAGTTGGGACCATTAGCTACGAGCAGTACTTC	CASSQVGTISYEQYF
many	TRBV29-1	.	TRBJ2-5	TGCAGCGTTGTATTTTCTCAAGAGACCCAGTACTTC	CSVVFSQETQYF
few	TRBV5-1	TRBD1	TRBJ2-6	TGCGCCAGCAGCTTGAGAACAGGGGCTGGGGCCAACGTCCTGACTTTC	CASSLRTGAGANVLTF
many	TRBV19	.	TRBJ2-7	TGTGCCAGTAGCCGCGGGACACCTGATGTCTACGAGCAGTACTTC	CASSRGTPDVYEQYF
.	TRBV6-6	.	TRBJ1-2	.	CASSRPLWGQGTF
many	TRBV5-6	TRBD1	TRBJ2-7	TGTGCCAGCAGCTTGGCGGGACAGGTGGTCTACGAGCAGTACTTC	CASSLAGQVVYEQYF
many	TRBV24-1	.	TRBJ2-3	TGTGCCACCAATGGATGGCCCGTGAATACGCAGTATTTT	CATNGWPVNTQYF
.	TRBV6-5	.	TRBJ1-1	TGTGCCAGCGTGTCGAACACTGAAGCTTTCTTT	CASVSNTEAFF
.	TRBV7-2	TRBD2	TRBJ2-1	TGTGCCAGCAGCATAGCGGGGGGGCCGCCGGATGAGCAGTTCTTC	CASSIAGGPPDEQFF
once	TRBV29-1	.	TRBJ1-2	TGCAGCTTCTGGACGGATAACTATGGCTACACCTTC	CSFWTDNYGYTF
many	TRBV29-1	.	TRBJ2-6	TGCAGCGGATTAGTAATGGGTTCCGGGGCCAACGTCCTGACTTTC	CSGLVMGSGANVLTF
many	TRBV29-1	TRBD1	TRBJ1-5	TGCAGCGTCGAGGGGACAGGCGATCAGCCCCAGCATTTT	CSVEGTGDQPQHF
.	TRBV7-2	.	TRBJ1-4	TGTGCCAGCACTATGGTGGGAGGGGCCAATGAAAAACTGTTTTTT	CASTMVGGANEKLFF
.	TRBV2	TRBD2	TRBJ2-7	TGTGCCAGCAGTCGTCCGACTAGCGGGGCCTACGAGCAGTACTTC	CASSRPTSGAYEQYF
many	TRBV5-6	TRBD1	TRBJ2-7	TGTGCCAGCAGCTCCACCCGGGACAGGGGAGCCTACGAGCAGTACTTC	CASSSTRDRGAYEQYF
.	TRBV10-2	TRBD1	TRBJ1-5	TGCGCCAGCAGTGAGGGGACAGGGAGCCACGAGCATTTT	CASSEGTGSHEHF
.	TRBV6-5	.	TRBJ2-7	TGTGCCAGCAGAGGGGATACAGGCTCCTGCGAGCAGTACTTC	CASRGDTGSCEQYF
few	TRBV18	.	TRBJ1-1	TGTGCCAGCTCACCGGACGGCCTTGCGGGAGCTTTCTTT	CASSPDGLAGAFF
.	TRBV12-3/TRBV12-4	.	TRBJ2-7	TGTGCCAGCAGTTACAGTCACCACTACTACGAGCAGTACTTC	CASSYSHHYYEQYF
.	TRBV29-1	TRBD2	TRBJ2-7	TGCAGTCAGAGGCTAGCGGACTACAATGAGCGGTACTTC	CSQRLADYNERYF
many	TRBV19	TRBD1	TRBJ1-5	TGTGCCAGTAGCCGGGACAGAATAAATCAGCCCCAGCATTTT	CASSRDRINQPQHF
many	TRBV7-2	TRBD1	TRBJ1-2	TGTGCCAGCTCCCAAGGCCAGGACAGGGGGCGAGGCTACACCTTC	CASSQGQDRGRGYTF
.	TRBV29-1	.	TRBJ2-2	TGCAGCGTTGAACAGGGGGGCGGGGAGCTGTTTTTT	CSVEQGGGELFF